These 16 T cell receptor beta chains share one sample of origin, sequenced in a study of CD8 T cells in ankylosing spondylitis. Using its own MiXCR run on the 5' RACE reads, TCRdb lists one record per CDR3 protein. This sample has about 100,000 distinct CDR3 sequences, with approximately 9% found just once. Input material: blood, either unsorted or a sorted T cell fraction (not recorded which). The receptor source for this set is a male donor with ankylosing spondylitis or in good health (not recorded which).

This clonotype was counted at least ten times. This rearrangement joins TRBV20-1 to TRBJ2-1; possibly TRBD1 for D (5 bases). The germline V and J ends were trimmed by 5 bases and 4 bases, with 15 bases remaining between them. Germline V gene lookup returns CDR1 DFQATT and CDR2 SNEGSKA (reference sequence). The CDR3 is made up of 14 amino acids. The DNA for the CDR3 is TGCAGTGCTGGCCTAGACAGTCTATACAATGAGCAGTTCTTC. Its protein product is CSAGLDSLYNEQFF.

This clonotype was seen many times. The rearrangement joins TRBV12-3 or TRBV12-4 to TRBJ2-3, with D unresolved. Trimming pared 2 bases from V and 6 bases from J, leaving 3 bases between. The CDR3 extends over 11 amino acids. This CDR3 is CASSLRDTQYF. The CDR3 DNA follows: TGTGCCAGCAGTTTAAGGGATACGCAGTATTTT.

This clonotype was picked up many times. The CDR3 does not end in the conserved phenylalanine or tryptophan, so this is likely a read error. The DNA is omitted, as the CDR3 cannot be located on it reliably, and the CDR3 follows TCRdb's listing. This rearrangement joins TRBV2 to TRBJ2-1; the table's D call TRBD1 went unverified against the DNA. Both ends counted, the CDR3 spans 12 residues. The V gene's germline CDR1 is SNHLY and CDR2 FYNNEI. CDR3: CASSETGGALVL.

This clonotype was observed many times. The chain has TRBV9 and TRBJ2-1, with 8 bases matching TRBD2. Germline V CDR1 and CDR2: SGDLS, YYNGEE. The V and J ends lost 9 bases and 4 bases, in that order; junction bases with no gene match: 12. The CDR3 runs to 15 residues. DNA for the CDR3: TGTGCCACTACTCCCGGGGGGGAGGGGTACAATGAGCAGTTCTTC. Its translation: CATTPGGEGYNEQFF. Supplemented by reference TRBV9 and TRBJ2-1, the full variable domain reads DSGVTQTPKHLITATGQRVTLRCSPRSGDLSVYWYQQSLDQGLQFLIQYYNGEERAKGNILERFSAQQFPDLHSELNLSSLELGDSALYFCATTPGGEGYNEQFFGPGTRLTVL.

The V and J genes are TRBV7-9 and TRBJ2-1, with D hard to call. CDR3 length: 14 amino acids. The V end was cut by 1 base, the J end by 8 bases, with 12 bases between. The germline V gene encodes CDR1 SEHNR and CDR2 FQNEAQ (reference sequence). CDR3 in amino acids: CASSLVALGYEQFF. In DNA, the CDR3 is TGTGCCAGCAGCTTAGTGGCCTTGGGCTATGAGCAGTTCTTC. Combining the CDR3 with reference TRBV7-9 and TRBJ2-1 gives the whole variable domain DTGVSQNPRHKITKRGQNVTFRCDPISEHNRLYWYRQTLGQGPEFLTYFQNEAQLEKSRLLSDRFSAERPKGSFSTLEIQRTEQGDSAMYLCASSLVALGYEQFFGPGTRLTVL.

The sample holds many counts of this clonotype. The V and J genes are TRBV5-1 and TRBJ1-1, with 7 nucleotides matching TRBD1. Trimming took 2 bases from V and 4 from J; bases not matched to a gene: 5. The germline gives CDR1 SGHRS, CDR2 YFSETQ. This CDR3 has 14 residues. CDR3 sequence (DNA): TGCGCCAGCAGCTTCCAGGGGGGTGGCACTGAAGCTTTCTTT. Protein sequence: CASSFQGGGTEAFF.

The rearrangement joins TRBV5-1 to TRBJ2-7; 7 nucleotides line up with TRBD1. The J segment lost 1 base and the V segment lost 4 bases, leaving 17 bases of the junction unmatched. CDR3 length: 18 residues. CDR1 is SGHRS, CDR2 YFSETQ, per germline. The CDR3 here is CASSLKLSGTVVSYEQYF. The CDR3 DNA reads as TGCGCCAGCAGCCTAAAATTGTCCGGGACAGTCGTTTCCTACGAGCAGTACTTC.

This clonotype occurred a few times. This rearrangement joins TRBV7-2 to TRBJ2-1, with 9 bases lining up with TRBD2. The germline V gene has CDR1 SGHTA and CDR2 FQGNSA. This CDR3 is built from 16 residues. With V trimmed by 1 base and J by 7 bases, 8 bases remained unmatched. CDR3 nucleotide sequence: TGTGCCAGCAGCTTAGTGCCGCGGGGGGGCTGGAATGAGCAGTTCTTC. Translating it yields CASSLVPRGGWNEQFF.

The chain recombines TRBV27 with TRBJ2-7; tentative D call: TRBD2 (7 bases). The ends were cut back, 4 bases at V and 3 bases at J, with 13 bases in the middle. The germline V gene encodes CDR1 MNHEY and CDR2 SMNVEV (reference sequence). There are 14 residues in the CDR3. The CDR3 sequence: CASSYRGAIYEQYF. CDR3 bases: TGTGCCAGCAGTTATCGGGGGGCAATCTACGAGCAGTACTTC.

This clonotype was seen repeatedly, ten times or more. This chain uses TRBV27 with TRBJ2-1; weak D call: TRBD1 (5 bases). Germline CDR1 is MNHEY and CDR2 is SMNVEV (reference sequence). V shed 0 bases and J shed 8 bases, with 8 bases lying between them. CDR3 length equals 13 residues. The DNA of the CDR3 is TGTGCCAGCAGTTTATCACAGGACCATGAGCAGTTCTTC. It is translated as CASSLSQDHEQFF.

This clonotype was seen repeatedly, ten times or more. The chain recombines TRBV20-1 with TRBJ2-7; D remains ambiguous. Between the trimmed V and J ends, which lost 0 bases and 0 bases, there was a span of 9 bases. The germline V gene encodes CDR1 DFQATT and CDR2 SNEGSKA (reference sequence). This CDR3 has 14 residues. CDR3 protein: CSARDDYSSYEQYF. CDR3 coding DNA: TGCAGTGCTAGAGACGATTATAGCTCCTACGAGCAGTACTTC.

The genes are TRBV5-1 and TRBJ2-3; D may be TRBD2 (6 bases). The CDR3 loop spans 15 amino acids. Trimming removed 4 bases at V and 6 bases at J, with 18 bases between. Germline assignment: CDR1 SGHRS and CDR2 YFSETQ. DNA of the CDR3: TGCGCCAGCAGCGCGACGGGGGTAAGGACTGATACGCAGTATTTT. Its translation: CASSATGVRTDTQYF.

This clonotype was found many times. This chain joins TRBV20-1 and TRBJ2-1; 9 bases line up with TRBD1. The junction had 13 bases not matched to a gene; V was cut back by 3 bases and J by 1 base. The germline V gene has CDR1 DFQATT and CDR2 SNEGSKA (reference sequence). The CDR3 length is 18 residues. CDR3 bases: TGCAGTGCTAGCGAGGGGCCTGGACAGGGGAGGTCCTACAATGAGCAGTTCTTC. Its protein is CSASEGPGQGRSYNEQFF.

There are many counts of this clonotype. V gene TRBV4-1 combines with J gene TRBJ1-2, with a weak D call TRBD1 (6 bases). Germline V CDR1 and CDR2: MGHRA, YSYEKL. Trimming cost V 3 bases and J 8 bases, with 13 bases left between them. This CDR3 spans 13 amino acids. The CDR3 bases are TGCGCCAGCAGCCAGGAAACAGGGAACGGCTACACCTTC. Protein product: CASSQETGNGYTF.

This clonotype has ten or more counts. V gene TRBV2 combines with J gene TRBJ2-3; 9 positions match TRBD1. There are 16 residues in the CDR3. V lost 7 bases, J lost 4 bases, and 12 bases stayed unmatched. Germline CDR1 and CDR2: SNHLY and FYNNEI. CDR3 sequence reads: CASIRSGTGFPDTQYF. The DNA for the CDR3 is TGTGCCAGCATTCGCTCCGGGACAGGGTTCCCAGATACGCAGTATTTT. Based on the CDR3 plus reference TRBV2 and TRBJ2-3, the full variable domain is EPEVTQTPSHQVTQMGQEVILRCVPISNHLYFYWYRQILGQKVEFLVSFYNNEISEKSEIFDDQFSVERPDGSNFTLKIRSTKLEDSAMYFCASIRSGTGFPDTQYFGPGTRLTVL.

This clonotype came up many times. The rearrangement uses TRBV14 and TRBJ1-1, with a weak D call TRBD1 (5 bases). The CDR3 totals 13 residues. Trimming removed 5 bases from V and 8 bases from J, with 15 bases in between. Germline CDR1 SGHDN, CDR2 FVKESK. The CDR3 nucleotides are TGTGCCAGCAGCGTCCGGGGGAGCGGAGAAGCTTTCTTT. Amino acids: CASSVRGSGEAFF.